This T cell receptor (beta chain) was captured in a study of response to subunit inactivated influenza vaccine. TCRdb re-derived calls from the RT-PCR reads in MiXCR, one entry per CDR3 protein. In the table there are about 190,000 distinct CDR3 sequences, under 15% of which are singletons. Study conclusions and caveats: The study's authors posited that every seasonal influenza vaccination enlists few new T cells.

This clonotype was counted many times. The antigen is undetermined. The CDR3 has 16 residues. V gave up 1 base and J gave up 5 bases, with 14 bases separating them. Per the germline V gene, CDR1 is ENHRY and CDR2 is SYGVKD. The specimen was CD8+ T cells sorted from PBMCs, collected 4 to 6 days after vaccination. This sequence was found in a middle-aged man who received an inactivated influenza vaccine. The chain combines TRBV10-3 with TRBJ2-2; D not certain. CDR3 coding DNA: TGTGCCATCAGTGAGTACTCCATGGAGACTACCGGGGAGCTGTTTTTT. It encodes CAISEYSMETTGELFF.